One TCR beta chain is described in this entry. The antigen is not known. The library labeled individual cDNA molecules by adding unique molecular identifiers to them. TCRdb re-called the RACE reads with MiXCR, one entry per CDR3 protein. The top ten clones hold approximately 1.8% of a sample with about 54,000 distinct CDR3 sequences, less than 10% of them seen once. This sample is part of a study of human T cells and chemical hapten exposure. Study overall: Patch tests containing 0.01% DPC, applied to the upper back, were read at 6 days.

Study results and limitations: Positive correlation was observed between PT1 expanded TCR counts and patch test score.

Germline V gives CDR1 SQVTM, CDR2 ANQGSEA. With 3 bases removed from V and 4 bases from J, the gap between germline ends came to 14 bases. The CDR3 totals 14 residues. Time point defined: patch test 2, 6 weeks after DPC sensitization. The treatment is: therapeutic diphenylcyclopropenone sensitization with weekly scalp DPC. This sequence was found in a woman aged 50 to 60 with alopecia areata. Some clones in this sample may be carry-over from other donors' samples. The chain links TRBV29-1 to TRBJ2-3; the D gene is possibly TRBD1 (5 bases). This material consisted of whole blood, taken in connection with sensitization to the hapten diphenylcyclopropenone (DPC). CDR3 in amino acids: CSVDGQGGADTQYF. In nucleotides, the CDR3 is TGCAGCGTTGACGGGCAGGGTGGCGCAGATACGCAGTATTTT.